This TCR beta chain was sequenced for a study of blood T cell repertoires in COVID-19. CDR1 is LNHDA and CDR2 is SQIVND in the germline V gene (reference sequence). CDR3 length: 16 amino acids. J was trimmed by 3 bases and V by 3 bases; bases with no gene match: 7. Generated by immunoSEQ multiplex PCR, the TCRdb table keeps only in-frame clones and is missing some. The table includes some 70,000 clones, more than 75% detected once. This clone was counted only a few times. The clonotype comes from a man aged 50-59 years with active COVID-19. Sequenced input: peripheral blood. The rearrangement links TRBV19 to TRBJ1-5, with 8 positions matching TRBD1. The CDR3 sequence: CASSMRQDRVNQPQHF. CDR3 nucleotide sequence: TGTGCCAGTAGTATGAGGCAGGACAGGGTCAATCAGCCCCAGCATTTT. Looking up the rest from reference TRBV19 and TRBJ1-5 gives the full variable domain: DGGITQSPKYLFRKEGQNVTLSCEQNLNHDAMYWYRQDPGQGLRLIYYSQIVNDFQKGDIAEGYSVSREKKESFPLTVTSAQKNPTAFYLCASSMRQDRVNQPQHFGDGTRLSIL.